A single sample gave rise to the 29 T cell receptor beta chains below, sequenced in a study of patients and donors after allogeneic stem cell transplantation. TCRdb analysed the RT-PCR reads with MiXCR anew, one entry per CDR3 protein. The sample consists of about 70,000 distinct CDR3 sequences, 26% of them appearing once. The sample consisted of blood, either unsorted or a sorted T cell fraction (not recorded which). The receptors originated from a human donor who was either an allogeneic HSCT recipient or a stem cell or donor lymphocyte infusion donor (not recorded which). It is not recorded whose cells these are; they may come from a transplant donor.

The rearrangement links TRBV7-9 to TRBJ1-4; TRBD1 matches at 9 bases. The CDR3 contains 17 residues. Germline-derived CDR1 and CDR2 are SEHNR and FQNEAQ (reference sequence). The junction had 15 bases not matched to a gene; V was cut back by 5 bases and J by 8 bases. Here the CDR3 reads CASSRIGAGTGMEKLFF. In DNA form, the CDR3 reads TGTGCCAGCAGCCGGATAGGCGCCGGGACAGGGATGGAAAAACTGTTTTTT.

CDR3 loop: CASSSSRRNTEAFF. CDR3 sequence (DNA): TGTGCCAGCAGCTCTTCGCGCAGGAACACTGAAGCTTTCTTT. This rearrangement joins TRBV7-9 to TRBJ1-1; no definite D call. Germline CDR1 SEHNR, CDR2 FQNEAQ (reference sequence). The CDR3 covers 14 residues. V was pared by 4 bases and J by 1 base, with 10 bases between.

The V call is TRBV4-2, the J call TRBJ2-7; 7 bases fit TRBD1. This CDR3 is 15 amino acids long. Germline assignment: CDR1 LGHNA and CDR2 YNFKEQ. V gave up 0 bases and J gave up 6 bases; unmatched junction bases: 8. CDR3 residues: CASSQDRQGSLEQYF. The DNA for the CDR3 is TGTGCCAGCAGCCAAGATCGACAGGGTTCCCTCGAGCAGTACTTC.

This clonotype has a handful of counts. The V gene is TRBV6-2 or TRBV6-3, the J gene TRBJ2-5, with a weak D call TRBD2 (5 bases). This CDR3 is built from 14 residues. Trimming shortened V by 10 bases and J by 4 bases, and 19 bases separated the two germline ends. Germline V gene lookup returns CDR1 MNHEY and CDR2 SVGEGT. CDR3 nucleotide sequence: TGTGCCACTTACGCGGGTCAAGCTGGAGAGACCCAGTACTTC. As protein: CATYAGQAGETQYF.

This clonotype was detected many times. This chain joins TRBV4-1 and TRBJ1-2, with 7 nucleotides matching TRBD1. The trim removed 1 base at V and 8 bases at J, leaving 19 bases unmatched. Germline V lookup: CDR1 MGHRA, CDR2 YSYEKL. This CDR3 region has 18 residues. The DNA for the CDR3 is TGCGCCAGCAGCCAAGTCGGAGACAGGGCCAGTTTTTTCGGGGGCTACACCTTC. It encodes CASSQVGDRASFFGGYTF.

The CDR3 loop reads CAISPSGETQYF. In DNA, the CDR3 is TGTGCCATCAGTCCCTCCGGGGAGACCCAGTACTTC. The chain is built from TRBV10-3 and TRBJ2-5; no reliable D call. The CDR3 spans 12 residues. Trimming pared 5 bases from V and 5 bases from J, leaving 9 bases between. CDR1 and CDR2 (germline): ENHRY, SYGVKD.

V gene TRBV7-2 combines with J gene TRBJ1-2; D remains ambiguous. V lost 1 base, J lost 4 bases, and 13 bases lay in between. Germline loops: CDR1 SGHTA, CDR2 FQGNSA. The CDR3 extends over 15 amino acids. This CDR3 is CASSLGLQPLYGYTF. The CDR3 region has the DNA TGTGCCAGCAGCTTAGGGCTTCAGCCTCTCTATGGCTACACCTTC. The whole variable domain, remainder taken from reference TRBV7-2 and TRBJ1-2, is GAGVSQSPSNKVTEKGKDVELRCDPISGHTALYWYRQSLGQGLEFLIYFQGNSAPDKSGLPSDRFSAERTGGSVSTLTIQRTQQEDSAVYLCASSLGLQPLYGYTFGSGTRLTVV.

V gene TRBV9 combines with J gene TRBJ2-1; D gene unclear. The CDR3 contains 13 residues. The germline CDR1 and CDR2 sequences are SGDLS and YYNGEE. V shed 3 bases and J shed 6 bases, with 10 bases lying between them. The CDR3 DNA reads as TGTGCCAGCAGCGGGAGTCGGCTCAATGAGCAGTTCTTC. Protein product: CASSGSRLNEQFF.

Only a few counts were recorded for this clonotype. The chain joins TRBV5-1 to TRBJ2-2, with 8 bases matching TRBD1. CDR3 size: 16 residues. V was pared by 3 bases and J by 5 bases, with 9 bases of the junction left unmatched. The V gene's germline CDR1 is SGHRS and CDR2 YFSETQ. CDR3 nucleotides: TGCGCCAGCAGCTCGCTCGGACAGGGTTTAACCGGGGAGCTGTTTTTT. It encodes CASSSLGQGLTGELFF.

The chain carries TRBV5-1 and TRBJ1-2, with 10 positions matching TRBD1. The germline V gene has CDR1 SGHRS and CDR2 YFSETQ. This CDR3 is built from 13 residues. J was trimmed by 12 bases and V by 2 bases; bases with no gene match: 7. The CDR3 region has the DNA TGCGCCAGCAGCTTAGACAGGGGGCCCGGCCACACCTTC. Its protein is CASSLDRGPGHTF. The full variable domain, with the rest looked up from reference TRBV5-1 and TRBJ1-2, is KAGVTQTPRYLIKTRGQQVTLSCSPISGHRSVSWYQQTPGQGLQFLFEYFSETQRNKGNFPGRFSGRQFSNSRSEMNVSTLELGDSALYLCASSLDRGPGHTFGSGTRLTVV.

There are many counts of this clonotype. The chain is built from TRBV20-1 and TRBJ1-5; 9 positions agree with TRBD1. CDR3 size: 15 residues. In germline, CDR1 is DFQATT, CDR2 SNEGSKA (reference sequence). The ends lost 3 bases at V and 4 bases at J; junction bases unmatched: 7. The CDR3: CSARPPGQGNQPQHF. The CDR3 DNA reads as TGCAGTGCTAGGCCCCCGGGACAGGGAAATCAGCCCCAGCATTTT.

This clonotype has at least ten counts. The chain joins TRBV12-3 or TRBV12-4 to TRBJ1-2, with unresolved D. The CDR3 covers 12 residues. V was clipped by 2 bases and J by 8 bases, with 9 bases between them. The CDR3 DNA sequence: TGTGCCAGCAGTTTAATACAGCGAGGCTACACCTTC. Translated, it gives CASSLIQRGYTF.

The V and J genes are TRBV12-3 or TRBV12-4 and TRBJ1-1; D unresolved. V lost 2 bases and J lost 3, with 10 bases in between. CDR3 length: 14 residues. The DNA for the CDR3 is TGTGCCAGCAGTTTATGGGGTATCGACACTGAAGCTTTCTTT. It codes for CASSLWGIDTEAFF.

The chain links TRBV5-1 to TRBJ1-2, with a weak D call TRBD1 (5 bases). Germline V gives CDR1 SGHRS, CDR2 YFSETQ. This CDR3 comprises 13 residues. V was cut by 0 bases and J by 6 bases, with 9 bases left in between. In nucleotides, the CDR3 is TGCGCCAGCAGCTTGGCCGCAGGGCATGGCTACACCTTC. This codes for CASSLAAGHGYTF. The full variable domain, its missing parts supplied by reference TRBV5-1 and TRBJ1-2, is KAGVTQTPRYLIKTRGQQVTLSCSPISGHRSVSWYQQTPGQGLQFLFEYFSETQRNKGNFPGRFSGRQFSNSRSEMNVSTLELGDSALYLCASSLAAGHGYTFGSGTRLTVV.

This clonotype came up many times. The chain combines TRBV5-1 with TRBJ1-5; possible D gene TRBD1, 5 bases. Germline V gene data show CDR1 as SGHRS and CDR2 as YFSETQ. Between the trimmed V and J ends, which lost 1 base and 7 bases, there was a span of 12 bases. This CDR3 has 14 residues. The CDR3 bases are TGCGCCAGCAGCTTGAGCCAGGGATCCCAGCCCCAGCATTTT. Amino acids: CASSLSQGSQPQHF.

Here the CDR3 DNA reads TGTGCCATCAGTGATTTGGGAGCGGGAGTGAGCACCGGGGAGCTGTTTTTT. Encoded protein: CAISDLGAGVSTGELFF. The chain carries TRBV10-3 and TRBJ2-2; 8 nucleotides match TRBD2. Looked up from germline, CDR1 is ENHRY and CDR2 is SYGVKD. After removal of 3 bases from V and 4 bases from J, the junction contained 10 bases not matched to a gene. The CDR3 length is 17 residues.

The CDR3 reads CASSRRARADTQYF. For the CDR3, the DNA is TGTGCCAGCAGCCGCAGGGCGCGGGCAGATACGCAGTATTTT. J is TRBJ2-3 and V is TRBV6-5, with D possibly being TRBD1 or TRBD2 (5 bases each). This CDR3 spans 14 amino acids. In germline, CDR1 is MNHEY, CDR2 SVGAGI. V lost 6 bases, J lost 4 bases, and 14 bases lay in between.

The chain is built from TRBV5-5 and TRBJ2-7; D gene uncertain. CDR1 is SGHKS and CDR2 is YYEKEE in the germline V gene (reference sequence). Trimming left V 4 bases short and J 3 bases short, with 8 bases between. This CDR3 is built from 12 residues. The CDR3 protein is CASSPTFYEQYF. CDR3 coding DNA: TGTGCCAGCAGCCCCACCTTCTACGAGCAGTACTTC.

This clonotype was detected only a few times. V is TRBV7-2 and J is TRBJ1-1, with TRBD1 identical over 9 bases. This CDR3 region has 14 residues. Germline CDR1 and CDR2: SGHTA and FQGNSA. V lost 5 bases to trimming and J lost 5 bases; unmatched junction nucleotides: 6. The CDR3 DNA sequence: TGTGCCAGCAGCGAGAAACAGGGGGCAACTGAAGCTTTCTTT. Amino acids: CASSEKQGATEAFF.

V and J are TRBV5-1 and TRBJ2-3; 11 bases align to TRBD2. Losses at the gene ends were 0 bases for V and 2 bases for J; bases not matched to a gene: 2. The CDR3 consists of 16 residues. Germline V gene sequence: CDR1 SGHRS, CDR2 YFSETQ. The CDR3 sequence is CASSLVTSGATDTQYF. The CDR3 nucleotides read TGCGCCAGCAGCTTGGTGACTAGCGGGGCCACAGATACGCAGTATTTT.

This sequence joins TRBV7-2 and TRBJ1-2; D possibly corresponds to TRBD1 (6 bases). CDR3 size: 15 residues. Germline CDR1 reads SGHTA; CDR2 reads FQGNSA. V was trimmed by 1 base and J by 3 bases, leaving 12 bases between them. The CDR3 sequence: CASSLDRDTHYGYTF. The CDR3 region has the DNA TGTGCCAGCAGCTTAGATCGGGACACACACTATGGCTACACCTTC.

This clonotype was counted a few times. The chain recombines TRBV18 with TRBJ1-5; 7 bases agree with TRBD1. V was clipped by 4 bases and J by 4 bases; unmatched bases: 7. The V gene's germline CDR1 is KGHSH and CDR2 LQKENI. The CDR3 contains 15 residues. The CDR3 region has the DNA TGTGCCAGCTCACTGGACGACAGGGAGAATCAGCCCCAGCATTTT. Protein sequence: CASSLDDRENQPQHF.

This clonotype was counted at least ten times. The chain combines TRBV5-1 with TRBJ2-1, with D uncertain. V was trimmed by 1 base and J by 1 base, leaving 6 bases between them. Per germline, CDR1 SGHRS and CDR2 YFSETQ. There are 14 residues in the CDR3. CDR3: CASSLIGSYNEQFF. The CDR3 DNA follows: TGCGCCAGCAGCTTGATTGGTTCCTACAATGAGCAGTTCTTC.

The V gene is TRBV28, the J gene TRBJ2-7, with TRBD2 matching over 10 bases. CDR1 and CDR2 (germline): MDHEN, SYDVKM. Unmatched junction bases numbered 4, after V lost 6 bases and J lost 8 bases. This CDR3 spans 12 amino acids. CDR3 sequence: CASSTGLAKQYF. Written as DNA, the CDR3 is TGTGCCAGCAGCACGGGACTAGCGAAGCAGTACTTC.

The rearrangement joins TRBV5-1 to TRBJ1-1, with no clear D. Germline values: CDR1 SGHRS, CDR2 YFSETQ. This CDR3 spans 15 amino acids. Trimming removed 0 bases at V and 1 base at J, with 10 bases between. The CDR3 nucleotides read TGCGCCAGCAGCTTGGGTCCGGGCCAGAACACTGAAGCTTTCTTT. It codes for CASSLGPGQNTEAFF.

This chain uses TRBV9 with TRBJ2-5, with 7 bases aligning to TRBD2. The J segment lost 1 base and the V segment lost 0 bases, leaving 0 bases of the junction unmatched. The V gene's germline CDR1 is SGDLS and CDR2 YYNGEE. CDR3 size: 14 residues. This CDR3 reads CASSVGGGQETQYF. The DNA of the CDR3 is TGTGCCAGCAGCGTAGGGGGGGGCCAAGAGACCCAGTACTTC.

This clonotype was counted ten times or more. This chain's CDR3 is CASSGRAYTDTQYF. The CDR3 DNA reads TGTGCCAGCAGCGGCCGGGCTTACACAGATACGCAGTATTTT. This sequence joins TRBV7-3 and TRBJ2-3; D remains ambiguous. This CDR3 contains 14 residues. Trimming left V 5 bases short and J 2 bases short, with 11 bases between. CDR1 and CDR2 (germline): SGHTA, FQGTGA.

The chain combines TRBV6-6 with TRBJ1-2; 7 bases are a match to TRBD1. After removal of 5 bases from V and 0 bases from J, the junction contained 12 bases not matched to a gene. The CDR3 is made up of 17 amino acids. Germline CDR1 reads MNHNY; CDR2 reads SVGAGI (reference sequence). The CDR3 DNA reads TGTGCCAGCAGTCCCCACCGACAGGGAGGAACTAACTATGGCTACACCTTC. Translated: CASSPHRQGGTNYGYTF.

CDR3 sequence reads: CASSPLDAAGLYGYTF. The CDR3 DNA reads as TGTGCCAGCTCACCATTAGACGCGGCGGGTCTTTATGGCTACACCTTC. This chain links TRBV18 with TRBJ1-2, with unresolved D. Germline CDR1 and CDR2: KGHSH and LQKENI. The V and J ends lost 2 bases and 5 bases respectively, with 18 bases between them. This CDR3 region has 16 residues.